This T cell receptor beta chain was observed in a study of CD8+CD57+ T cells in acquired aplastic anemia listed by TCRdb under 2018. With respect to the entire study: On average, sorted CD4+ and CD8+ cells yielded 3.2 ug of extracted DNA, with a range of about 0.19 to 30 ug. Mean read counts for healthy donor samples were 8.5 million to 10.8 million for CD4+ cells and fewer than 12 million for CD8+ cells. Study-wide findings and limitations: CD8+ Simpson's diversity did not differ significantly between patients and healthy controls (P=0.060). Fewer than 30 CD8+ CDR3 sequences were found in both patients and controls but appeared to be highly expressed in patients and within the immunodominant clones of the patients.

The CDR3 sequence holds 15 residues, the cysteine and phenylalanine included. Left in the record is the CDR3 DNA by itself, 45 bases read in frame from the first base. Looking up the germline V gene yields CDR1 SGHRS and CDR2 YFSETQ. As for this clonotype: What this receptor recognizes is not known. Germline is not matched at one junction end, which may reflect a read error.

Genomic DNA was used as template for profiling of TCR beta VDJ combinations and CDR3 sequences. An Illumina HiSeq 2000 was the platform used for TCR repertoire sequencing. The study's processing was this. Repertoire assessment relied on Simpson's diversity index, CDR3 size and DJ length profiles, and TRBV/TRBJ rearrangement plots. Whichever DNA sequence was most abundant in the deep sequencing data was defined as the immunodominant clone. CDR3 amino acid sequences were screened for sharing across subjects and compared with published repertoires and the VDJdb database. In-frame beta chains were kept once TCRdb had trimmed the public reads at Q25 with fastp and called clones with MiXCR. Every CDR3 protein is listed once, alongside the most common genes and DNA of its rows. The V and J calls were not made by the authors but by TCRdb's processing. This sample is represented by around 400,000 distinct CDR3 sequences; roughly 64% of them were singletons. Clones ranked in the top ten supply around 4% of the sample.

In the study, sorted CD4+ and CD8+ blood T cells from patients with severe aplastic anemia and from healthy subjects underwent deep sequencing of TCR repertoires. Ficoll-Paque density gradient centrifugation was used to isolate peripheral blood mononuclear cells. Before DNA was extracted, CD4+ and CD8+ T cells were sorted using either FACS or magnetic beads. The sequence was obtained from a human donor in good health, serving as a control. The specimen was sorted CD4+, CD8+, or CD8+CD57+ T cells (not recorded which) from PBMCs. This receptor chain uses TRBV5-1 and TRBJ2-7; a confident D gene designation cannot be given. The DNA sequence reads TGTGCCAGCAGCCGCGCTCACGCCTCTGGCAACGAGCAGTACTTC. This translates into CASSRAHASGNEQYF.